Given below is one T cell receptor beta chain in context. The antigen this receptor binds is unknown. No per-base quality is available; no much larger clone lies one base away. Collaborating institutions collected whole blood in K2EDTA tubes following their own protocols. For TCRbeta analysis, collaborators shipped samples as frozen whole blood, isolated PBMCs, or DNA extracted from either of those sample types. The immunoSEQ Assay, a bias-controlled multiplex PCR, was used to amplify TCRbeta CDR3 regions from genomic DNA. From the authors' description of their analysis: Within the assay, amplification of reference gene primers was used to estimate how many nucleated cells each sample contained. To quantify the absolute abundance of each unique TCRbeta CDR3 rearrangement, sequence reads were collapsed and filtered. Productive Simpson clonality was computed per sample as the square root of Simpson's diversity index over productive rearrangements. TCRdb holds this immuneACCESS table with in-frame rearrangements only. Some clones are missing; in checked studies, unresolved V genes explain under half, and the rest has no known cause. That table is the source of V, J and clone size, and D and trimming were worked out from the DNA. The sample includes 15,000 to 20,000 clones, with roughly 80% observed a single time. 11% of the sample is in the top ten clones.

The source of the sample is a study of blood T cell repertoires in COVID-19 (dated by TCRdb to 2020 to 2021). In the study overall: Samples covering the acute and convalescent phases of COVID-19 were provided by collaborators in the United States, Italy and Spain. Sample metadata almost always included a de-identified subject ID, COVID-19 status, age in years and sex. Where available, HLA class I and class II types were taken from metadata supplied by the sample provider and were not determined by assay-based typing. The material from the prospective study consisted of cDNA or gDNA derived from T cells, B-cell-depleted T cells, or PBMCs. Subjects who had been exposed to COVID-19, were actively infected with it, or had recovered from it provided the deeply sampled blood TCRbeta repertoires that made up the dataset. The repertoires were made available in a free public database intended to serve as a resource for research on the immune response to SARS-CoV-2. Samples were obtained from the ongoing ImmuneRACE study (first 160 participants) and from about 1,300 subjects provided by 6 global collaborators. Summary of the overall study and its limitations: How much clinical and demographic metadata was included differed by source and by participant, and the metadata was provided uncurated.

Via the germline V gene, CDR1 is WSHSY and CDR2 SAAADI. V and J are trimmed by 8 bases and 5 bases, and the gene matches miss 12 bases of the junction. Counted from cysteine to phenylalanine, this CDR3 has 15 amino acids. Just CDR3 DNA is preserved here, 45 bases in frame from base 1. The sample consisted of peripheral blood. The rearranged chain carries TRBV10-2 and TRBJ1-1; 9 middle bases align to TRBD1. This sequence originates from a man aged 80 or over with acute or convalescent COVID-19. The CDR3 reads CASLLGQGGRTEAFF. The sequenced DNA: TGCGCCAGCTTGTTGGGACAGGGAGGGAGAACTGAAGCTTTCTTT.